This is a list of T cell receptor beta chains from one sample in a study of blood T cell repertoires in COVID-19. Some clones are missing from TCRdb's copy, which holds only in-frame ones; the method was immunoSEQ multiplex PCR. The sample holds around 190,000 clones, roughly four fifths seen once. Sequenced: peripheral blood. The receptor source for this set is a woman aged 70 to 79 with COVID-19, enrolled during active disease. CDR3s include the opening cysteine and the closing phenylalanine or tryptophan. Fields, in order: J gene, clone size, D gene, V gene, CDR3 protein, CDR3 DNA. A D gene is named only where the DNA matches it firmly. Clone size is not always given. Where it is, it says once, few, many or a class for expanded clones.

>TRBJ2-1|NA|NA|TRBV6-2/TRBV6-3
CASSRTGSEQFF
TGTGCCAGCAGCCGGACGGGGTCAGAGCAGTTCTTC
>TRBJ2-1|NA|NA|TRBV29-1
CSVEGGGNEQFF
TGCAGCGTTGAAGGAGGCGGCAATGAGCAGTTCTTC
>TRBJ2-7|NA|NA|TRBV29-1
CSAEGPGSSYEQYF
TGCAGCGCTGAGGGGCCAGGGTCGTCCTACGAGCAGTACTTC
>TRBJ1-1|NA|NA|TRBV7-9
CASSPRRARTEAFF
TGTGCCAGCAGCCCAAGGAGGGCGCGGACTGAAGCTTTCTTT
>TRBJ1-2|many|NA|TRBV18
CASSPPGQGRGYGYTF
TGTGCCAGCTCACCACCGGGGCAGGGCCGGGGGTATGGCTACACCTTC
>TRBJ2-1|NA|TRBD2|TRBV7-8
CASSLRPSGSSYNEQFF
TGTGCCAGCAGCTTAAGGCCTAGCGGAAGCTCCTACAATGAGCAGTTCTTC
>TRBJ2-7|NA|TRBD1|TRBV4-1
CASSRTDRASEQYF
TGCGCCAGCAGCCGGACAGACAGGGCCAGCGAGCAGTACTTC
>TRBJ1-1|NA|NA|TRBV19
CASSIGRGAEAFF
TGTGCCAGTAGTATAGGCAGGGGCGCTGAAGCTTTCTTT
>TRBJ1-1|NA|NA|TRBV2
CASTRTQNTEAFF
TGTGCCAGCACCCGGACTCAGAACACTGAAGCTTTCTTT
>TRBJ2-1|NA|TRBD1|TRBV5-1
CASSQGQGGYNEQFF
TGCGCCAGCAGCCAAGGACAGGGGGGATACAATGAGCAGTTCTTC
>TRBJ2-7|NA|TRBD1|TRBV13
CASRLTGGWSDEQYF
TGTGCCAGCAGGTTAACAGGGGGGTGGAGCGACGAGCAGTACTTC
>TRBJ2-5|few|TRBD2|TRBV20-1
CSASTSGRFQETQYF
TGCAGTGCTAGTACTAGCGGGAGGTTCCAAGAGACCCAGTACTTC
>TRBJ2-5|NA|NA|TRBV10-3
CAISRGKETQYF
TGTGCCATCAGTCGCGGTAAAGAGACCCAGTACTTC
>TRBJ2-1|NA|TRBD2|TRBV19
CASSIKSSGLAGGYNEQFF
TGTGCCAGTAGTATAAAGTCCTCGGGACTAGCGGGGGGATACAATGAGCAGTTCTTC
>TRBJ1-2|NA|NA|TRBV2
CASIYIYGYTF
TGTGCCAGCATATACATTTATGGCTACACCTTC
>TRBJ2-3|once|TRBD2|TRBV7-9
CASSPGTSRTDTQYF
TGTGCCAGCAGCCCTGGGACTAGCAGAACAGATACGCAGTATTTT
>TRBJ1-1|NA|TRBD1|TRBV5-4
CASNLPGTANTEAFF
TGTGCCAGCAACCTCCCCGGGACAGCGAACACTGAAGCTTTCTTT
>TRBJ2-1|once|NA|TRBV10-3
CTISDQREQFF
TGTACCATCAGTGACCAGCGGGAGCAGTTCTTC
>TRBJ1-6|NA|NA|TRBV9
CASSSGMGAASPLHF
TGTGCCAGCAGCTCGGGAATGGGGGCGGCTTCACCCCTCCACTTT
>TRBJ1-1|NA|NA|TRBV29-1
CSVVRGDVSEAFF
TGCAGCGTTGTTCGGGGGGACGTCTCTGAAGCTTTCTTT
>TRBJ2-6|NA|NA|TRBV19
CASIDTGGGSGANVLTF
TGTGCCAGTATTGACACCGGAGGAGGCTCTGGGGCCAACGTCCTGACTTTC
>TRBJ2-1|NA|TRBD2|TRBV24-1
CATNDQTSGSQNEQFF
TGTGCCACCAATGATCAGACTAGCGGGAGTCAAAATGAGCAGTTCTTC
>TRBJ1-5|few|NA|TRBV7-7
CASSYGTIDSNQPQHF
TGTGCCAGCAGTTACGGGACAATAGACAGCAATCAGCCCCAGCATTTT
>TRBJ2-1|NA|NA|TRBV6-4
CASSASVTYNEQFF
TGTGCCAGCAGCGCTAGCGTTACCTACAATGAGCAGTTCTTC
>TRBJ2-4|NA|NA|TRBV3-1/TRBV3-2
CASSQDLGLAKNIQYF
TGTGCCAGCAGCCAAGATCTGGGACTAGCCAAAAACATTCAGTACTTC
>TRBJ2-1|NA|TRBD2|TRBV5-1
CASSSERRGTYNEQFF
TGCGCCAGCAGCTCTGAGAGGCGGGGGACTTACAATGAGCAGTTCTTC
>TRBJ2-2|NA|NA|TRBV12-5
CASGLVRQGTGELFF
TGTGCTAGTGGTTTGGTAAGGCAGGGAACCGGGGAGCTGTTTTTT
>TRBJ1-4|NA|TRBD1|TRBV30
CACSDRANEKLFF
TGTGCCTGCTCGGACAGGGCTAATGAAAAACTGTTTTTT
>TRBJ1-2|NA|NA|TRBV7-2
CASSLETPRRGGSGYTF
TGTGCCAGCAGCTTAGAAACCCCACGGCGGGGAGGGAGTGGCTACACCTTC
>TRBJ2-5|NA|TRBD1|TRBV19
CASSSPGGRANRETQYF
TGTGCCAGTAGTTCGCCAGGGGGCCGGGCGAACAGAGAGACCCAGTACTTC
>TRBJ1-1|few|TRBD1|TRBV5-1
CASSLVGGTTEAFF
TGCGCCAGCAGCTTGGTAGGGGGCACCACTGAAGCTTTCTTT
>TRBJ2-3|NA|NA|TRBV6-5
CASSRPGTYERTQYF
TGTGCCAGCAGTCGTCCCGGGACTTATGAGCGTACGCAGTATTTT
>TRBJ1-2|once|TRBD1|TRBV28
CASRAPPGQGGVPDGYTF
TGTGCCAGCAGAGCCCCTCCGGGACAGGGTGGTGTCCCGGATGGCTACACCTTC
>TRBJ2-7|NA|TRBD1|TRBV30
CAWSVLGQGHEQYF
TGTGCCTGGAGTGTACTTGGACAGGGCCACGAGCAGTACTTC
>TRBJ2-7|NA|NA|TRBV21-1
CASSMWLAGVVGEQYF
TGTGCCAGCAGCATGTGGCTAGCGGGAGTAGTCGGCGAGCAGTACTTC
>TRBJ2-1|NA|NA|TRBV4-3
CASSQTLDTHNEQFF
TGCGCCAGCAGCCAGACCCTGGACACCCACAATGAGCAGTTCTTC
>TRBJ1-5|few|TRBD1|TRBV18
CASSQRQGAESNQPQHF
TGTGCCAGCTCACAGAGACAGGGGGCAGAGAGCAATCAGCCCCAGCATTTT
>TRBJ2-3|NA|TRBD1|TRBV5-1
CASRTSVTGGRDTQYF
TGCGCCAGCAGGACCAGCGTGACAGGGGGCAGAGATACGCAGTATTTT
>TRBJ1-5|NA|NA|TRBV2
CASSDTGGNQPQHF
TGTGCCAGCAGCGACACAGGAGGCAATCAGCCCCAGCATTTT
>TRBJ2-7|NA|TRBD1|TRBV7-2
CASRIRQGTTYEQYF
TGTGCCAGCAGAATACGACAGGGGACCACCTACGAGCAGTACTTC
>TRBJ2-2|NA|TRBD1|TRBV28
CASSQDRAPITGELFF
TGTGCCAGCAGCCAGGACAGGGCCCCTATAACCGGGGAGCTGTTTTTT
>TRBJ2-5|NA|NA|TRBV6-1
CASSESGWENSRWETQYF
TGTGCCAGCAGTGAAAGCGGGTGGGAAAACTCCCGGTGGGAGACCCAGTACTTC
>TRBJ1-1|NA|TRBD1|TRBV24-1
CATSETGTGKTEAFF
TGTGCCACCAGTGAAACCGGGACAGGTAAAACTGAAGCTTTCTTT
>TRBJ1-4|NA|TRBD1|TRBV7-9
CASSLGSLTDRDELFF
TGTGCCAGCAGCTTAGGTAGCCTCACGGACAGGGATGAACTGTTTTTT
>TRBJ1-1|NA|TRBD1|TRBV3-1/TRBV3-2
CASSRQGAENTEAFF
TGTGCCAGCAGCCGACAGGGGGCGGAGAACACTGAAGCTTTCTTT
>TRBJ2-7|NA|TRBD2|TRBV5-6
CASSFRTSGPREQYF
TGTGCCAGCAGCTTTAGGACTAGCGGGCCCAGGGAGCAGTACTTC
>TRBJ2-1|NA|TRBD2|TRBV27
CASSLRGLAGDNEQFF
TGTGCCAGCAGTTTAAGAGGACTAGCGGGAGACAATGAGCAGTTCTTC
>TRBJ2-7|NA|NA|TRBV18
CASSPQRKGAYEQYF
TGTGCCAGCTCACCACAGAGGAAGGGGGCCTACGAGCAGTACTTC
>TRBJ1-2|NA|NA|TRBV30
CAWSTTGSYGYTF
TGTGCCTGGAGTACAACAGGTAGCTATGGCTACACCTTC
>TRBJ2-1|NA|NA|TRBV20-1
CSASAGEPEQFF
TGCAGTGCAAGTGCAGGGGAGCCGGAGCAGTTCTTC